This T cell receptor beta chain was sequenced for a study of human T cells and chemical hapten exposure. Methods used by the authors: A per-sample median of roughly 100,000 TCRs was observed, with a range of about 23,224 to 690,600. TCRdb re-analysed the RACE reads in MiXCR, keeping a single row per CDR3 protein. The V and J calls here are based on TCRdb, not the publication. Counted here are about 80,000 distinct CDR3 sequences, about 9.4% occurring once; the ten biggest clones make up 2% to 2.5%. This clonotype was detected many times. Time point specified: patch test 2, 6 weeks after DPC sensitization. Treatment defined: therapeutic diphenylcyclopropenone sensitization with weekly scalp DPC. Germline CDR1 is MGHRA and CDR2 is YSYEKL. V shed 5 bases and J shed 0 bases, with 14 bases lying between them. The CDR3 contains 16 residues.

The chain is built from TRBV4-1 and TRBJ1-3; a weak D match, TRBD1 (5 bases). This sequence was found in a woman in her twenties or thirties with alopecia areata. Some clones in this sample may be carry-over from other donors' samples. The sample here was whole blood, taken in connection with sensitization to the hapten diphenylcyclopropenone (DPC). The DNA of the CDR3 is TGCGCCAGCAGCGGGGACGGTTTCTTCTCTGGAAACACCATATATTTT. This gives the protein CASSGDGFFSGNTIYF.